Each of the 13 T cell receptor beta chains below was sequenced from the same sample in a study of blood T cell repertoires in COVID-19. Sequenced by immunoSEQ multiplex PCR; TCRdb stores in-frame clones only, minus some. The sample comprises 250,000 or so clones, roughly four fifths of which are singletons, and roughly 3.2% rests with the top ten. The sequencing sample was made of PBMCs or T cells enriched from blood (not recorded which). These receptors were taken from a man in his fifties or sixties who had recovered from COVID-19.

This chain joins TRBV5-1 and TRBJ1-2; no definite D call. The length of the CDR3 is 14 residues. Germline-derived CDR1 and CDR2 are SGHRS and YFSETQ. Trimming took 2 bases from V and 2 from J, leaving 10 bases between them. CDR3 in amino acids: CASSFGRENYGYTF. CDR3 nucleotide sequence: TGCGCCAGCAGCTTTGGACGGGAGAACTATGGCTACACCTTC. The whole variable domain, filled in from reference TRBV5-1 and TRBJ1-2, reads KAGVTQTPRYLIKTRGQQVTLSCSPISGHRSVSWYQQTPGQGLQFLFEYFSETQRNKGNFPGRFSGRQFSNSRSEMNVSTLELGDSALYLCASSFGRENYGYTFGSGTRLTVV.

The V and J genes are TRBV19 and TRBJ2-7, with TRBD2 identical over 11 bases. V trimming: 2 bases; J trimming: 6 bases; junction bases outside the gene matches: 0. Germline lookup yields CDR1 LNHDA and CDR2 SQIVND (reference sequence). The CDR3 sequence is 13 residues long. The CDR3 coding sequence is TGTGCCAGTAGTATAACTAGCGGGAGCGAGCAGTACTTC. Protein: CASSITSGSEQYF.

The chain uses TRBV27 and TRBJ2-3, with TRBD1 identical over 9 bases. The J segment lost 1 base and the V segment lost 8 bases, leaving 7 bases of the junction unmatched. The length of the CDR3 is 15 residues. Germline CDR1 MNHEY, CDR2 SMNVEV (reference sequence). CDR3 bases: TGTGCCAGCCCCTCGAGGACAGGGGGCACAGATACGCAGTATTTT. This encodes CASPSRTGGTDTQYF.

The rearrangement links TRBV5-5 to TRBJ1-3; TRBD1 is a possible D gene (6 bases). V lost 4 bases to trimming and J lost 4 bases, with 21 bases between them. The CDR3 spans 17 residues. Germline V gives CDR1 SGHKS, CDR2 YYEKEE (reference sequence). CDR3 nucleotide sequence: TGTGCCAGCAGCCTAACCTACAGGGTCTTACCCGGAAACACCATATATTTT. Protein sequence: CASSLTYRVLPGNTIYF.

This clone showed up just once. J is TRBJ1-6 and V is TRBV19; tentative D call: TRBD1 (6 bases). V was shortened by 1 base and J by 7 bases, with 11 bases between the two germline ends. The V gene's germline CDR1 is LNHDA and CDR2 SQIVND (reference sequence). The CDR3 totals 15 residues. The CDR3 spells CASSIVQGPNSPLHF. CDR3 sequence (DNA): TGTGCCAGTAGTATAGTACAGGGACCGAATTCACCCCTCCACTTT.

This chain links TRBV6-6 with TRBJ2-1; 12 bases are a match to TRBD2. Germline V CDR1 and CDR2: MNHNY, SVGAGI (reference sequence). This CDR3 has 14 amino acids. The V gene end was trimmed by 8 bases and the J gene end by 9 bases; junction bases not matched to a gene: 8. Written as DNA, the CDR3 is TGTGCCAGCGGACTAGCGGGACAGAGGGGTGAGCAGTTCTTC. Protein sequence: CASGLAGQRGEQFF.

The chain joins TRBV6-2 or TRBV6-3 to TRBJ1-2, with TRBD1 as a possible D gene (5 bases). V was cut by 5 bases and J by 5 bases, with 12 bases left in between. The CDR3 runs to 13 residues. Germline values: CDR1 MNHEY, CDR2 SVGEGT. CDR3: CASSRGTDYGYTF. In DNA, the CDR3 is TGTGCCAGCAGTCGCGGGACCGATTATGGCTACACCTTC.

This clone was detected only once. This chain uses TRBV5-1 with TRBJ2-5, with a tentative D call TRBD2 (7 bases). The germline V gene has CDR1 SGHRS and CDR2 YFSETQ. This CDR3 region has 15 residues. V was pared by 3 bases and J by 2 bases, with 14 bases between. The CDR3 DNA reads TGCGCCAGCAGCTGGGGGGCAGCGGGGCAAGAGACCCAGTACTTC. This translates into CASSWGAAGQETQYF.

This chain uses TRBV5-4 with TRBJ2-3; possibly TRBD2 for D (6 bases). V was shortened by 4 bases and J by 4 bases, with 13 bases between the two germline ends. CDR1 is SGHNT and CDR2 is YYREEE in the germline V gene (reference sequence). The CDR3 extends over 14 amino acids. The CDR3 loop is CASSLGLSPDTQYF. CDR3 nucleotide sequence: TGTGCCAGCAGCCTGGGACTGAGTCCAGATACGCAGTATTTT.

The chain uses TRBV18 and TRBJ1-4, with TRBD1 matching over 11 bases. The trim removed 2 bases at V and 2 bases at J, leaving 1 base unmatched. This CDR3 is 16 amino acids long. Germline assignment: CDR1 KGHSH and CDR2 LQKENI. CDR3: CASSPGQGATNEKLFF. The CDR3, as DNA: TGTGCCAGCTCACCAGGACAGGGGGCGACTAATGAAAAACTGTTTTTT.

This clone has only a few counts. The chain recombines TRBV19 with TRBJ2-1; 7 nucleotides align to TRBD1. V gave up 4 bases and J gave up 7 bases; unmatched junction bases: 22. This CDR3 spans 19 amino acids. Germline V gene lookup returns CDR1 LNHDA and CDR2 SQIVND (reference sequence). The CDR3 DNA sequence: TGTGCCAGTAGTACTGGACAGGTAAAGGTGTGGCTAGCAGGGAATGAGCAGTTCTTC. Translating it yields CASSTGQVKVWLAGNEQFF.

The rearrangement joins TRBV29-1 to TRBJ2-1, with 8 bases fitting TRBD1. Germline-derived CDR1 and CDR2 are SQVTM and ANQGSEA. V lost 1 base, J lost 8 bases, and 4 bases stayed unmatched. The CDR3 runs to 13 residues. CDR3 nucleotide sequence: TGCAGCGTTGAAGGTCAGGGGGCATATGAGCAGTTCTTC. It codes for CSVEGQGAYEQFF.

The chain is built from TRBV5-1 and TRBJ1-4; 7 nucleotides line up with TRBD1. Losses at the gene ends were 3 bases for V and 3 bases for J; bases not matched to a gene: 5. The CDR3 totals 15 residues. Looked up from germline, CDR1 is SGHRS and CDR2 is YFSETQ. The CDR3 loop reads CASSSTGPPNEKLFF. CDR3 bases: TGCGCCAGCAGCTCGACAGGGCCGCCTAATGAAAAACTGTTTTTT.